The 8 T cell receptor beta chains presented below share a single source sample, sequenced in a study of blood T cell repertoires in COVID-19 (dated by TCRdb to 2018 to 2021). Library construction relied on the immunoSEQ multiplex PCR assay. As stored in TCRdb, this immuneACCESS dataset retains in-frame rearrangements with V and J assigned. A fraction of the clones does not appear; measured against another copy, unresolved V genes explain less than half of the discrepancy, and the remainder lacks a known reason. The sample table holds about 290,000 clones, of which around nine tenths were seen once. The top ten hold about 4.6% of the sample. The sequenced material came from peripheral blood. The receptors stem from a man between 40 and 49 years old with acute or convalescent COVID-19.

This rearrangement joins TRBV3-1 (or the pseudogene TRBV3-2) to TRBJ2-3; 9 bases align to TRBD2. There are 16 residues in the CDR3. V gave up 3 bases and J gave up 2 bases; unmatched junction bases: 6. Per the germline V gene, CDR1 is LGHDT and CDR2 is YNNKEL (reference sequence). This CDR3 reads CASSQFRGGATDTQYF. As DNA, the CDR3 is TGTGCCAGCAGCCAGTTTCGCGGGGGGGCCACAGATACGCAGTATTTT.

The CDR3 loop reads CASRPDRVNSPLHF. The CDR3 bases are TGTGCCAGCAGACCCGACAGGGTAAATTCACCCCTCCACTTT. This rearrangement joins TRBV6-5 to TRBJ1-6; 7 bases fit TRBD1. CDR1 and CDR2 from the germline V gene are MNHEY and SVGAGI. CDR3 length: 14 residues. V lost 6 bases, J lost 7 bases, and 6 bases stayed unmatched.

This rearrangement joins TRBV5-1 to TRBJ2-2, with 7 bases matching TRBD1. Trimming took 3 bases from V and 3 from J; bases not matched to a gene: 11. The CDR3 contains 17 residues. The germline CDR1 and CDR2 sequences are SGHRS and YFSETQ. CDR3 loop: CASSSEPSTGYTGELFF. CDR3 coding DNA: TGCGCCAGCAGCTCAGAACCCTCGACAGGGTACACCGGGGAGCTGTTTTTT.

The V and J genes are TRBV27 and TRBJ2-1, with D perhaps TRBD1 (5 bases). Germline V gene data show CDR1 as MNHEY and CDR2 as SMNVEV (reference sequence). The V and J ends lost 6 bases and 7 bases respectively, with 19 bases between them. This CDR3 spans 15 amino acids. The CDR3 DNA sequence: TGTGCCAGCAGCCCGCAGCCGTTTAAGGGGAATGAGCAGTTCTTC. Translation gives CASSPQPFKGNEQFF.

The chain links TRBV19 to TRBJ2-7; D is possibly TRBD2 (7 bases). The V end was cut by 3 bases, the J end by 0 bases, with 12 bases between. Germline CDR1 and CDR2: LNHDA and SQIVND (reference sequence). The CDR3 contains 15 residues. The CDR3 DNA reads as TGTGCCAGTAGTATTGGCGGGGGCCTCTCCTACGAGCAGTACTTC. Protein product: CASSIGGGLSYEQYF.

The rearrangement uses TRBV15 and TRBJ2-1, with D uncertain. The germline V gene encodes CDR1 LNHNV and CDR2 YYDKDF (reference sequence). The CDR3 totals 13 residues. Trimming left V 4 bases short and J 9 bases short, with 13 bases between. CDR3 loop: CATSNLYIGEQFF. CDR3 nucleotides: TGTGCCACCAGCAACCTATATATTGGTGAGCAGTTCTTC.

The rearrangement uses TRBV5-1 and TRBJ2-7, with D perhaps TRBD2 (7 bases). The V gene's germline CDR1 is SGHRS and CDR2 YFSETQ. V lost 3 bases and J lost 1, with 11 bases in between. The CDR3 contains 14 residues. The DNA of the CDR3 is TGCGCCAGCAGCTCGGGGGGCGGGTCCTACGAGCAGTACTTC. It is translated as CASSSGGGSYEQYF.

The rearrangement links TRBV5-1 to TRBJ2-3; the match to TRBD2 covers 12 bases. Germline CDR1 reads SGHRS; CDR2 reads YFSETQ. This CDR3 has 16 residues. J was trimmed by 6 bases and V by 0 bases; bases with no gene match: 5. Here the CDR3 reads CASSLESSGGADTQYF. CDR3 bases: TGCGCCAGCAGCTTGGAATCTAGCGGGGGGGCGGATACGCAGTATTTT. The entire variable domain, with the rest obtained from reference TRBV5-1 and TRBJ2-3, is as follows: KAGVTQTPRYLIKTRGQQVTLSCSPISGHRSVSWYQQTPGQGLQFLFEYFSETQRNKGNFPGRFSGRQFSNSRSEMNVSTLELGDSALYLCASSLESSGGADTQYFGPGTRLTVL.